The 8 T cell receptor beta chains below were found in one sample sequenced in a study of T cell repertoires in cytomegalovirus infection. The antigens these receptors bind are not known. TCRdb reanalysed the reads using MiXCR and keeps one entry per CDR3 protein. Of some 940,000 distinct CDR3 sequences listed, about a third are singletons. The sample in question was cultured CD8+ T cells from PBMCs, obtained from culture after CMV antigen stimulation. All receptors come from a human donor in good health (CMV status not recorded). Some clones in this sample may be carry-over from other donors' samples.

The rearrangement links TRBV20-1 to TRBJ1-1; TRBD1 matches at 7 bases. The CDR3 covers 12 residues. With V trimmed by 5 bases and J by 9 bases, 9 bases remained unmatched. Germline CDR1 and CDR2: DFQATT and SNEGSKA (reference sequence). For the CDR3, the DNA is TGCAGTGCTCGATCGGGGACAGAGAAAGCTTTCTTT. It translates to CSARSGTEKAFF.

To note about this clonotype: A much larger clone lies a single base off, so this may be a read error. V usage is TRBV3-1 and J usage is TRBJ1-5; D not resolved. The CDR3 is 13 amino acids. V was trimmed by 4 bases and J by 3 bases, leaving 7 bases between them. Germline CDR1 reads LGHDT; CDR2 reads YNNKEL (reference sequence). CDR3 loop: CASSPDLNQPQHF. CDR3 nucleotides: TGTGCCAGCAGCCCGGACCTCAATCAGCCCCAGCATTTT.

This clonotype has a handful of counts. V is TRBV6-5 and J is TRBJ1-2, with a weak D call TRBD1 (5 bases). This CDR3 is 13 amino acids long. Trimming cost V 2 bases and J 4 bases, with 8 bases left between them. CDR1 is MNHEY and CDR2 is SVGAGI in the germline V gene. CDR3 DNA sequence: TGTGCCAGCAGTTACGCAGGGTTCTATGGCTACACCTTC. Translation gives CASSYAGFYGYTF.

This clonotype was observed a few times. V is TRBV6-2 or TRBV6-3 and J is TRBJ2-7, with D possibly being TRBD1 or TRBD2 (5 bases each). The CDR3 is 13 residues long. V dropped 6 bases and J dropped 2 bases, with 11 bases sitting between them. Germline lookup yields CDR1 MNHEY and CDR2 SVGEGT. The CDR3 sequence: CASRGDPAYEQYV. CDR3 DNA: TGTGCCAGCAGGGGGGACCCCGCCTACGAGCAGTACGTC.

CDR3 loop: CANAGGERFTEAFF. CDR3 nucleotide sequence: TGTGCCAACGCTGGGGGGGAGAGGTTCACTGAAGCTTTCTTT. The chain employs TRBV6-4 and TRBJ1-1, with TRBD1 as a possible D gene (5 bases). The length of the CDR3 is 14 residues. Deletions cut 10 bases from V and 4 bases from J, with 19 bases between. Germline-derived CDR1 and CDR2 are MRHNA and SNTAGT.

The rearrangement joins TRBV7-6 to TRBJ1-2; tentative D call: TRBD1 (6 bases). Trimming stripped 7 bases from V and 0 bases from J, with 21 bases between. The CDR3 extends over 17 amino acids. CDR1 is SGHVS and CDR2 is FNYEAQ in the germline V gene. The CDR3 loop reads CASTKTLRQVANYGYTF. The CDR3 DNA follows: TGTGCCAGCACCAAAACCTTACGACAGGTAGCTAACTATGGCTACACCTTC. Drawing the rest from reference TRBV7-6 and TRBJ1-2, the complete variable domain is GAGVSQSPRYKVTKRGQDVALRCDPISGHVSLYWYRQALGQGPEFLTYFNYEAQQDKSGLPNDRFSAERPEGSISTLTIQRTEQRDSAMYRCASTKTLRQVANYGYTFGSGTRLTVV.

Details on this clonotype: A much larger clone is a single base away; this may be a read error. The chain combines TRBV7-6 with TRBJ1-5, with a tentative D call TRBD1 (5 bases). Between the trimmed V and J ends, which lost 4 bases and 0 bases, there was a span of 10 bases. The CDR3 extends over 15 amino acids. The germline CDR1 and CDR2 sequences are SGHVS and FNYEAQ. CDR3 loop: CASSSGHHSNQPQHF. DNA of the CDR3: TGTGCCAGCAGCTCCGGACACCATAGCAATCAGCCCCAGCATTTT.

This clonotype was seen a handful of times. Being one base from a much bigger clone, this may be a read error. V is TRBV6-2 or TRBV6-3 and J is TRBJ2-3; no clear D gene. The V gene's germline CDR1 is MNHEY and CDR2 SVGEGT. The germline V and J ends were trimmed by 1 base and 4 bases, with 3 bases remaining between them. CDR3 length equals 12 residues. In nucleotides, the CDR3 is TGTGCCAGCAGTTACTGGGCAGATACGCAGTATTTT. Protein: CASSYWADTQYF.